Included here is one T cell receptor beta chain sequence, with context. There is no known antigen for this receptor. No base quality values were provided; no much bigger clone lies one nucleotide off. TCRbeta CDR3 regions were amplified from genomic DNA by means of the immunoSEQ Assay, a bias-controlled multiplex PCR. In the original analysis: The number of nucleated cells in each sample was estimated from the amplification of reference gene primers within the assay. To quantify the absolute abundance of each unique TCRbeta CDR3 rearrangement, sequence reads were collapsed and filtered. Productive Simpson clonality was computed per sample as the square root of Simpson's diversity index over productive rearrangements. Not all clones reach the TCRdb copy of this immuneACCESS table, which keeps in-frame sequences only. Checked studies attribute under half of the gap to unresolved V genes and leave the rest unexplained. The DNA was the basis for D and trimming; V, J and clone size are from that table. The sample table lists some 180,000 clones, 84% of them with a count of one. Roughly 3.1% of the sample lies in the top ten.

Ends trimmed: V by 2 bases, J by 0 bases; bases unmatched to a gene: 2. The CDR3, cysteine through phenylalanine, is 16 amino acids long. Left in the record is the CDR3 DNA by itself, 48 bases read in frame from the first base. Via the germline V gene, CDR1 is SGHAT and CDR2 FQNNGV. The sample originates from a study of blood T cell repertoires in COVID-19 (dated by TCRdb to the early 2020s). The study in broad terms: Collaborator samples came from the United States, Italy and Spain and covered acute and convalescent phases of COVID-19. The material from the prospective study consisted of cDNA or gDNA derived from T cells, B-cell-depleted T cells, or PBMCs. The dataset comprised deeply sampled blood TCRbeta repertoires from subjects exposed to, actively infected with, or recovered from COVID-19. The repertoires were released in a freely available public database meant as a resource for research on the immune response to SARS-CoV-2. Samples came from the ongoing ImmuneRACE study (first 160 participants) plus 1,254 subjects from 6 global collaborators. Nearly every sample came with metadata listing a de-identified subject ID, COVID-19 status, age in years and sex. HLA class I and class II types, where available, came from metadata supplied by the sample provider rather than from assay-based typing. The investigation overall reported the following: Clinical and demographic metadata were provided uncurated, with the amount varying by source and participant.

Enrolling through a virtual design, the prospective study's participants ranged in age from roughly 18 to 95 years and lived across about two dozen United States geographic areas. In the prospective study, cohorts were assigned on the basis of participant-reported clinical history obtained from a screening survey and a study questionnaire. A participant counted as exposed if, within 2 weeks of entering the study, that participant had been in contact with someone who had a PCR-confirmed or clinician-diagnosed COVID-19 case. In the prospective study, mobile phlebotomists collected whole blood, serum and a nasopharyngeal or oropharyngeal swab from each participant. Prospective study participants could optionally give additional blood draws and questionnaires over a roughly two-month period. Prospective study blood samples were shipped either frozen or at room temperature before DNA extraction.

The sequence derives from a woman between 25 and 40 years old who had been exposed to COVID-19. The chain employs TRBV11-2 and TRBJ2-2, with 8 junctional bases fitting TRBD2. Sequenced input: PBMCs or T cells enriched from blood (not recorded which). CDR3 reads: CASSLPGLANTGELFF. The nucleotides are TGTGCCAGCAGCTTACCGGGACTAGCGAACACCGGGGAGCTGTTTTTT.